This is a list of T cell receptor beta chains from one sample in a study of PD-L1 blockade in urothelial cancer. Measured with immunoSEQ multiplex PCR; TCRdb has only the in-frame clones, and not every one. The data contain under 60,000 clones, 86% of them singletons. Specimen: PBMCs, collected around atezolizumab (anti-PD-L1) treatment. All receptors come from a man aged 55 to 70 with urothelial cancer. CDR3s include the opening cysteine and the closing phenylalanine or tryptophan. The D gene is left open where the match is weak. The size field is filled for only some rows; it gives once, few, many or a size class.

abundance	d_gene	v_gene	j_gene	CDR3nt	CDR3aa
-	-	TRBV29-1	TRBJ2-5	TGCAGCGTTGAAGGTACCGTCCGGGAGACCCAGTACTTC	CSVEGTVRETQYF
-	TRBD1	TRBV7-6	TRBJ1-2	TGTGCCAGCAGCTTAGGTCAGGGGGCTAACTATGGCTACACCTTC	CASSLGQGANYGYTF
-	-	TRBV19	TRBJ2-5	TGTGCCAGTAGTGTCCTCAGGGGCGAGGAGACCCAGTACTTC	CASSVLRGEETQYF
once	-	TRBV6-6	TRBJ1-6	TGTGCCAGCAGTTACTCAATAAGGGGCTCACCCCTCCACTTT	CASSYSIRGSPLHF
-	TRBD1	TRBV6-5	TRBJ1-2	TGTGCCAGCACCCGACAGGGGGCGAGGGGTGGCTACACCTTC	CASTRQGARGGYTF
-	TRBD2	TRBV9	TRBJ2-5	TGTGCCAGCAGCGTAGGCGGGACTAGCTCTGGAGAGACCCAGTACTTC	CASSVGGTSSGETQYF
-	-	TRBV10-2	TRBJ1-4	TGCGCCAGCAGGGCCCAGGTGGGGAGGGGTGAAAAACTGTTTTTT	CASRAQVGRGEKLFF
few	-	TRBV2	TRBJ2-7	TGTGCCAGCAGTGAAGCGTATAAAGGGGAAGAGCAGTACTTC	CASSEAYKGEEQYF
-	TRBD1	TRBV19	TRBJ2-7	TGTGCCAGTAGTATCCGCCACACAGGGGCCTACGAGCAGTACTTC	CASSIRHTGAYEQYF
-	TRBD2	TRBV5-1	TRBJ2-3	TGCGCCAGCAGCTACGGACTAGCGACGAGGACAGATACGCAGTATTTT	CASSYGLATRTDTQYF
-	-	TRBV30	TRBJ2-7	TGTGCCTGGAGGCTAAGGGGGTCCTACGAGCAGTACTTC	CAWRLRGSYEQYF
-	TRBD1	TRBV7-8	TRBJ2-5	TGTGCCAGCAGCTTAGTGACAGGGAGCGAGACCCAGTACTTC	CASSLVTGSETQYF
-	TRBD1	TRBV7-9	TRBJ1-5	TGTGCCAGCAGCTTAGGGGTGACAGGGGATAGCAATCAGCCCCAGCATTTT	CASSLGVTGDSNQPQHF
-	-	TRBV11-3	TRBJ2-1	TGTGCCGCCTCGACCGGCTCCCAGGTCTACAATGAGCAGTTCTTC	CAASTGSQVYNEQFF
-	TRBD1	TRBV7-6	TRBJ2-3	TGTGCCAGCAGCGTGGGACAGGCGCAGTATTTT	CASSVGQAQYF
-	-	TRBV30	TRBJ1-2	TGTGCCTGGAGTGCCCCAGGGTTGGTCTATGGCTACACCTTC	CAWSAPGLVYGYTF
-	TRBD1	TRBV4-3	TRBJ1-2	TGCGCCAGCAGCCAAGGTACAGGGGCAAACTATGGCTACACCTTC	CASSQGTGANYGYTF
-	-	TRBV7-9	TRBJ1-1	TGTGCCAGCAGCTTAGGGGGCGCAGAAGCTTTCTTT	CASSLGGAEAFF
-	TRBD1	TRBV13	TRBJ1-4	TGTGCCAGCAGCAAGGAGGGGGCAGTTGAAAAACTGTTTTTT	CASSKEGAVEKLFF
-	-	TRBV6-1	TRBJ1-1	TGTGCCAGCAGTGATTGGGCAGAAAGTGAAGCTTTCTTT	CASSDWAESEAFF
-	TRBD2	TRBV4-3	TRBJ2-1	TGCGCCAGCAGCCTAGGAACTAGCGGAGTCAATGAGCAGTTCTTC	CASSLGTSGVNEQFF
-	-	TRBV13	TRBJ1-4	TGTGCCAGCAGCTTGAGGGGGGGCAGAACTAATGAAAAACTGTTTTTT	CASSLRGGRTNEKLFF
-	TRBD1	TRBV5-1	TRBJ2-6	TGCGCCAGCAGCTTGGGGGGGACAGGGGCTGGGGCCAACGTCCTGACTTTC	CASSLGGTGAGANVLTF
once	TRBD1	TRBV7-7	TRBJ2-3	TGTGCTAGCAGCGAGGCGGGACAGGGGTTGAGAACAGATACGCAGTATTTT	CASSEAGQGLRTDTQYF
-	-	TRBV18	TRBJ1-5	TGTGCCAGCTCACAGTACGGGGGGCAGAGCAATCAGCCCCAGCATTTT	CASSQYGGQSNQPQHF
-	-	TRBV5-6	TRBJ1-1	TGTGCCAGCAGCCGGGCGGGGCGGGCTGAAGCTTTCTTT	CASSRAGRAEAFF
-	TRBD1	TRBV5-1	TRBJ2-1	TGCGCCAGCAAATATTTAGGGGGCGCTGGATACAATGAGCAGTTCTTC	CASKYLGGAGYNEQFF
-	-	TRBV20-1	TRBJ1-1	TGCAGTGCTACAGTGAACACTGAAGCTTTCTTT	CSATVNTEAFF
-	-	TRBV7-2	TRBJ1-6	TGTGCCAGCAGCTTAGGGGGGGGGTTCGGTTCACCCCTCCACTTT	CASSLGGGFGSPLHF
-	-	TRBV6-1	TRBJ1-5	TGTGCCAGCAGTGAAAGACAGAATCATCAGCCCCAGCATTTT	CASSERQNHQPQHF
-	-	TRBV27	TRBJ1-1	TGTGCCAGCAGCTCGGTTAATAGAATCACTGAAGCTTTCTTT	CASSSVNRITEAFF